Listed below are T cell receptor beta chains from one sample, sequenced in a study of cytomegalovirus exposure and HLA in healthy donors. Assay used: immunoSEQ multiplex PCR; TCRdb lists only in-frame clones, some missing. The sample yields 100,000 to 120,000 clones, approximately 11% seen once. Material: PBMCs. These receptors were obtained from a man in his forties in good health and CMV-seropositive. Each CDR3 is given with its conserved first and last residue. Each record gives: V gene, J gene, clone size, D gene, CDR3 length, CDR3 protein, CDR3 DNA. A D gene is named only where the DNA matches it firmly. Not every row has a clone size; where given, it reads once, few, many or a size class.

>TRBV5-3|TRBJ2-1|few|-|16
CARSPFRGNSYNEQFF
TGTGCCAGAAGCCCCTTTCGGGGGAACTCCTACAATGAGCAGTTCTTC
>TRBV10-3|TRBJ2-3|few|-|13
CAISPPYTDTQYF
TGTGCCATCAGCCCCCCGTACACAGATACGCAGTATTTT
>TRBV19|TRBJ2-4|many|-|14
CASSMAAAKNIQYF
TGTGCCAGTAGTATGGCTGCAGCCAAAAACATTCAGTACTTC
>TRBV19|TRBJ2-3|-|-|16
CASSMWLGGVEHTQYF
TGTGCCAGTAGTATGTGGTTAGGGGGTGTTGAGCATACGCAGTATTTT
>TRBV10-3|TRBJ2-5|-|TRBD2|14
CAISESTGGETQYF
TGTGCCATCAGTGAGTCGACGGGGGGAGAGACCCAGTACTTC
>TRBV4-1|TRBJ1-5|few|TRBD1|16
CASSPHRGSGNQPQHF
TGCGCCAGCAGCCCCCACAGGGGTTCTGGCAATCAGCCCCAGCATTTT
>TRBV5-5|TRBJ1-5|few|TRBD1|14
CASSYRGDNQPQHF
TGTGCCAGCAGTTACAGGGGGGATAATCAGCCCCAGCATTTT
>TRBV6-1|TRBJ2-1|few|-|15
CASNGLSSSYNEQFF
TGTGCCAGCAATGGACTTTCCAGCTCCTACAATGAGCAGTTCTTC
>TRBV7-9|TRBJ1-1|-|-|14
CASSLVAGRTEAFF
TGTGCCAGCAGCTTAGTTGCTGGGAGGACTGAAGCTTTCTTT
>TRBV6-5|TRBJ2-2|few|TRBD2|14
CASIAGPNTGELFF
TGTGCCAGCATAGCGGGGCCGAACACCGGGGAGCTGTTTTTT
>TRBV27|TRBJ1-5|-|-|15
CASSSRIGGNQPQHF
TGTGCCAGCAGTTCCCGAATAGGGGGCAATCAGCCCCAGCATTTT
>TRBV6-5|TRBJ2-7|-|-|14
CASSYSAETYEQYF
TGTGCCAGCAGTTACTCAGCGGAAACCTACGAGCAGTACTTC
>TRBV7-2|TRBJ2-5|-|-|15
CASSSQRQNQETQYF
TGTGCCAGCAGCTCTCAGCGACAGAACCAAGAGACCCAGTACTTC
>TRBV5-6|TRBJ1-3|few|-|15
CASSLTDLSGNTIYF
TGTGCCAGCAGCCTTACAGACCTCTCTGGAAACACCATATATTTT
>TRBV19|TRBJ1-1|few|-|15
CASSIKQGKNTEAFF
TGTGCCAGTAGTATAAAGCAGGGAAAGAACACTGAAGCTTTCTTT
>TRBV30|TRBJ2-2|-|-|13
CAWGRGAAGELFF
TGTGCCTGGGGCCGGGGGGCTGCCGGGGAGCTGTTTTTT
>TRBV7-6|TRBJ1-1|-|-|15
CASSLGAPMNTEAFF
TGTGCCAGCAGCTTAGGGGCCCCGATGAACACTGAAGCTTTCTTT
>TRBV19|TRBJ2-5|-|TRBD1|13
CASSRGQQETQYF
TGTGCCAGTAGTCGGGGACAGCAAGAGACCCAGTACTTC
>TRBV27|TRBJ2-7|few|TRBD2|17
CASSHRTSGRGSREQYF
TGTGCCAGCAGCCACCGGACTAGCGGGAGGGGGTCCCGCGAGCAGTACTTC
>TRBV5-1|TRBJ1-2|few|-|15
CASSLVEGPHYGYTF
TGCGCCAGCAGCTTGGTCGAGGGTCCCCACTATGGCTACACCTTC
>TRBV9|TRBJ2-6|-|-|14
CASSGEPGANVLTF
TGTGCCAGCAGTGGGGAGCCCGGGGCCAACGTCCTGACTTTC
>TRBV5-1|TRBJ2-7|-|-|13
CASSPDTTYEQYF
TGCGCCAGCAGCCCGGACACCACTTACGAGCAGTACTTC
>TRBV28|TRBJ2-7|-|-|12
CASSRSFYEQYF
TGTGCCAGCAGTCGCAGTTTCTACGAGCAGTACTTC
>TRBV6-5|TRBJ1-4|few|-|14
CASSYVRGGEKLFF
TGTGCCAGCAGTTACGTTAGGGGAGGTGAAAAACTGTTTTTT
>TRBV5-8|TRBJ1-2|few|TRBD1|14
CASSLTGVYYGYTF
TGTGCCAGCAGCTTGACAGGGGTCTACTATGGCTACACCTTC
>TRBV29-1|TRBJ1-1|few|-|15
CSVAGPSFSNTEAFF
TGCAGCGTAGCGGGACCTTCGTTTTCGAACACTGAAGCTTTCTTT
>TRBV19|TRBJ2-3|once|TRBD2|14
CASNQRGRTDTQYF
TGTGCCTCCAACCAGCGGGGTCGCACAGATACGCAGTATTTT
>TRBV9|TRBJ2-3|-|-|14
CASSESGSTDTQYF
TGTGCCAGCAGCGAAAGCGGCAGCACAGATACGCAGTATTTT
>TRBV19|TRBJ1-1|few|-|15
CASSIDVGLSTEAFF
TGTGCCAGTAGTATAGATGTGGGGCTCAGTACTGAAGCTTTCTTT
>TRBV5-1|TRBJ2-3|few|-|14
CASSGDTSTDTQYF
TGCGCCAGCAGCGGGGACACCAGCACAGATACGCAGTATTTT
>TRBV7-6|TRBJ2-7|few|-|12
CASSQQRGEQYF
TGTGCCAGCAGCCAACAAAGGGGGGAGCAGTACTTC
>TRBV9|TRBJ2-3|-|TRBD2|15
CASSVVGTREDTQYF
TGTGCCAGCAGCGTAGTCGGGACTAGGGAAGATACGCAGTATTTT
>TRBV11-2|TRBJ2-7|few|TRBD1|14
CASSLVGTVHEQYF
TGTGCCAGCAGCTTAGTTGGGACAGTGCACGAGCAGTACTTC
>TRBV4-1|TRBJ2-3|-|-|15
CASSQDAGTLNTQYF
TGCGCCAGCAGCCAAGATGCCGGGACTCTGAATACGCAGTATTTT
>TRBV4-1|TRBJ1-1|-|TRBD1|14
CASSLGQPNTEAFF
TGCGCCAGCAGCCTGGGACAGCCGAACACTGAAGCTTTCTTT
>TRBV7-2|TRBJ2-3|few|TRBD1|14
CASSSGQGARTQYF
TGTGCCAGCAGCTCTGGACAGGGGGCAAGGACGCAGTATTTT
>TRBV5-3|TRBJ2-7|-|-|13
CARSFGQIYEQYF
TGTGCCAGAAGCTTCGGACAGATTTACGAGCAGTACTTC